The rows below give T cell receptor beta chains drawn from one sample of a study of tumor and adjacent non-tumor tissue in lung cancer. TCRdb used MiXCR to reprocess the multiplex PCR reads, holding one entry per CDR3 protein. Of some 71,000 distinct CDR3 sequences listed, about two thirds were seen once; the top ten hold approximately 9.5%. Input material: lung tumor tissue. Receptors were obtained from a woman in her thirties or forties with non-small cell lung cancer. CDR3s include the opening cysteine and the closing phenylalanine or tryptophan. A D gene is named only where the DNA matches it firmly. Rows may omit the clone size; those that give it use once, few, many or a size class.

v_call	d_call	j_call	clone_size	cdr3_nt	cdr3_aa
TRBV12-3/TRBV12-4	TRBD1	TRBJ2-1	few	TGTGCCAGCAGTTTATCCGACAGGGGAGAGCAGTTCTTC	CASSLSDRGEQFF
TRBV11-1	TRBD2	TRBJ2-7	few	TGTGCCAGCAGTCAGGGACTAGCGGGGGGCCGCGAGCAGTACTTC	CASSQGLAGGREQYF
TRBV11-1	TRBD1	TRBJ2-1	once	TGTGCCGGCAGCTTCCCGGGACAGGGCAGCAATGAACAGTTCTTC	CAGSFPGQGSNEQFF
TRBV5-6	-	TRBJ1-1	-	TGTGCCAGCAGCTCGTCAGAGGTTGAAGCTTTCTTT	CASSSSEVEAFF
TRBV20-1	TRBD2	TRBJ2-7	few	TGCAGTGCCGCCGAGACTAGCGGGAGGTCCTACGAGCAGTACTTC	CSAAETSGRSYEQYF
TRBV11-2	-	TRBJ2-5	-	TGTACCAGCAGCTTTATGGGGCTGCAAGAGACCCAGTACTTC	CTSSFMGLQETQYF
TRBV2	-	TRBJ2-3	few	TGTGCCGGACGGACCCCTAGGGCAGATACGCAGTATTTT	CAGRTPRADTQYF
TRBV28	-	TRBJ1-5	-	TGTGCCAGCACCTACCCCGGGATAGGAAGCTTGAGGAGCAATCAGCCCCAGCATTTT	CASTYPGIGSLRSNQPQHF
TRBV20-1	-	TRBJ2-3	-	TGCAGTGCTACCACATGGTGGTCAGATACGCAGTATTTT	CSATTWWSDTQYF
TRBV29-1	-	TRBJ2-1	-	TGCAGCGTTGAAGTCGGCCCAACTAGTGGATTCTACAATGAGCACTTCTTC	CSVEVGPTSGFYNEHFF
TRBV6-1	-	TRBJ2-7	few	TGTGCCAACAGGCCCTTCAGCCCTCACGAGCAGTACTTC	CANRPFSPHEQYF
TRBV12-3/TRBV12-4	-	TRBJ2-7	-	TGTACCAGCAGAGTCGGGCAAGGGTACGAGCAGTACTTC	CTSRVGQGYEQYF
TRBV12-3/TRBV12-4	-	TRBJ2-5	-	TGTGCCAGCAATATAACCTTCCGGGAGACCCAGTATTTC	CASNITFRETQYF
TRBV6-1	TRBD1	TRBJ1-5	many	TGTGCCAGCAGTCCCAAGGACAGGGGGCTAGGCAATCAGCCCCAGCATTTT	CASSPKDRGLGNQPQHF
TRBV11-2	-	TRBJ2-3	-	TGTGCCGGCGGCCGCACGGGCACGGACAGTACACAGTATTTT	CAGGRTGTDSTQYF
TRBV28	TRBD1	TRBJ1-2	-	TGTGCTAGCAGTAGTTTTAATTACAGGGGGACGGGCTACACCTTC	CASSSFNYRGTGYTF
TRBV6-1	-	TRBJ2-5	once	TGTGCCAGCAATCTTTCTAGCGAGGGACAAGAGACCCAGTACTTC	CASNLSSEGQETQYF
TRBV7-9	-	TRBJ1-1	many	TGTGCCAGCAGCACTACAGGGTATAACACTGAAGCTTTCTTT	CASSTTGYNTEAFF
TRBV19	TRBD2	TRBJ2-2	many	TGTGCCAGTAGTAGGGGACTAGCCCTCGGGGAGCTGTTTTTT	CASSRGLALGELFF
TRBV10-2	-	TRBJ2-7	-	TGCGCCTGCGGAACAGGGATGATACTGTACTTC	CACGTGMILYF
TRBV6-2/TRBV6-3	-	TRBJ2-3	-	TGTGCCAGCGGTTCCGAGGTCCGGTTAGATACGCAGTATTTT	CASGSEVRLDTQYF
TRBV29-1	TRBD2	TRBJ2-3	few	TGCAGTGTTCAGGGCCACCGAATACTAGCGACAGATACGCAGTATTTT	CSVQGHRILATDTQYF
TRBV2	-	TRBJ2-3	-	TGTGCCAGCGTCGCTAGTGGGGAAACCGATACGCGGTATTTT	CASVASGETDTRYF
TRBV6-5	-	TRBJ2-3	-	TGTGCCAGCAGTTACTTTGCAGATACACAGTATTTT	CASSYFADTQYF
TRBV6-6	-	TRBJ2-1	-	TGTGCCAACAGTCCCCGTTATGAGCAGTTCTTC	CANSPRYEQFF